The T cell receptor beta chain described here comes from a study of CD8 T cells in Susac syndrome. About 0.45 to 1 ug RNA was reverse transcribed with random hexamers. One entry per CDR3 protein results from TCRdb running MiXCR on the immunoSEQ multiplex PCR reads. The sample consists of about 120,000 distinct CDR3 sequences, 94% of them appearing once. Healthy donors constituted the controls, which were matched for age and sex. CDR3 length equals 15 residues. The trim removed 3 bases at V and 6 bases at J, leaving 6 bases unmatched. Per germline, CDR1 SGHTA and CDR2 FQGNSA. The rearrangement uses TRBV7-2 and TRBJ2-1, with 9 bases fitting TRBD2. Sample: CD4+ T cells from PBMCs. The receptor was derived from a human donor in good health. The CDR3 sequence: CASSFSGSDINEQFF. The CDR3 nucleotides are TGTGCCAGCAGCTTTAGCGGGAGCGATATCAATGAGCAGTTCTTC.